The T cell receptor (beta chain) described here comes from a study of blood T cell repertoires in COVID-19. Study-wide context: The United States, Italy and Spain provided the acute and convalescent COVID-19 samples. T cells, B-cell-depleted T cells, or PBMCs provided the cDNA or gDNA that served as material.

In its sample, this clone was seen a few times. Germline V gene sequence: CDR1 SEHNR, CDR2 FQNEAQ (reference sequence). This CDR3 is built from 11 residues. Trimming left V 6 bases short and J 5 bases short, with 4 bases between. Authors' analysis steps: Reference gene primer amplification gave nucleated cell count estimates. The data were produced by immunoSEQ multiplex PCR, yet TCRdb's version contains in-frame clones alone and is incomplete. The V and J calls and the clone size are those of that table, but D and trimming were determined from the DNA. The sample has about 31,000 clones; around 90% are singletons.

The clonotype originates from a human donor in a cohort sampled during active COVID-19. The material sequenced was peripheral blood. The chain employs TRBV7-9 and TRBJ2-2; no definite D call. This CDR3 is CASRQTGELFF. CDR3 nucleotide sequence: TGTGCCAGCAGACAAACCGGGGAGCTGTTTTTT.